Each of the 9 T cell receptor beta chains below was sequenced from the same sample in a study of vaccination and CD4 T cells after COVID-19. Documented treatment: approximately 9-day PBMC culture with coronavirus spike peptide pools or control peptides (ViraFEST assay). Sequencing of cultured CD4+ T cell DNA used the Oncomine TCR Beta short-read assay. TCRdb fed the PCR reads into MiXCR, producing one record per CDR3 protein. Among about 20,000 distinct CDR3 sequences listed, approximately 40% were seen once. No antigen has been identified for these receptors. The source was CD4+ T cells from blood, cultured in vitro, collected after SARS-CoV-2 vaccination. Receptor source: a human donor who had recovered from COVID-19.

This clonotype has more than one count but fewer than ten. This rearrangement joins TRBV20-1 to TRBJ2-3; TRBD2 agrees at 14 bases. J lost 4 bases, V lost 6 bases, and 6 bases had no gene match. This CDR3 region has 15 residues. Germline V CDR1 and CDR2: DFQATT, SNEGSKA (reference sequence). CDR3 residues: CSAVTTSGRADTQYF. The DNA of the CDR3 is TGCAGTGCAGTAACGACTAGCGGGAGGGCAGATACGCAGTATTTT.

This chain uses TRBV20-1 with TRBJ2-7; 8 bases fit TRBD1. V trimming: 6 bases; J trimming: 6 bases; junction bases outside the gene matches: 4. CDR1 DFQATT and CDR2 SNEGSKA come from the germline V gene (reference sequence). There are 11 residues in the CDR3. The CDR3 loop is CSAKTGVEQYF. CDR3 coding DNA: TGCAGTGCCAAGACAGGGGTCGAGCAGTACTTC.

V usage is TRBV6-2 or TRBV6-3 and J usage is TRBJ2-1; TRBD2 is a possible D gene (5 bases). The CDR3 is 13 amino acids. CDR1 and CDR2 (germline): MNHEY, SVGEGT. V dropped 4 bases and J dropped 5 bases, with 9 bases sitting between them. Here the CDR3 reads CASSSTGNNEQFF. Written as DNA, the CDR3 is TGTGCCAGCAGTTCTACGGGAAACAATGAGCAGTTCTTC.

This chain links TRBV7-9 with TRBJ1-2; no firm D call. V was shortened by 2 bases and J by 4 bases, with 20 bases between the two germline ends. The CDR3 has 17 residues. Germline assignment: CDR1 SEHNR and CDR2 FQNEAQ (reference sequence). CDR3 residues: CASSLIEGDTEFYGYTF. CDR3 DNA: TGTGCCAGCAGCTTAATAGAGGGAGACACAGAGTTCTATGGCTACACCTTC.

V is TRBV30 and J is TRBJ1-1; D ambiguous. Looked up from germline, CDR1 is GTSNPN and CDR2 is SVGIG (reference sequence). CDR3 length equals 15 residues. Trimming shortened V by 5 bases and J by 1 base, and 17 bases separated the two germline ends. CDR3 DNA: TGTGCCTGGGCCAGTACGGGCATCTCGAACACTGAAGCTTTCTTT. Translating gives CAWASTGISNTEAFF. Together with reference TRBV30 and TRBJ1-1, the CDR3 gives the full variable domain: SQTIHQWPATLVQPVGSPLSLECTVEGTSNPNLYWYRQAAGRGLQLLFYSVGIGQISSEVPQNLSASRPQDRQFILSSKKLLLSDSGFYLCAWASTGISNTEAFFGQGTRLTVV.

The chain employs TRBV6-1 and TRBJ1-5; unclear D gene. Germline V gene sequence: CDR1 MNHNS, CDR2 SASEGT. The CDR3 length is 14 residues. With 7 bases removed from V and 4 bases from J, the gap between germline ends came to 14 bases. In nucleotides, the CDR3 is TGTGCCAGCACTCGATCGACGGAGAATCAGCCCCAGCATTTT. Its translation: CASTRSTENQPQHF.

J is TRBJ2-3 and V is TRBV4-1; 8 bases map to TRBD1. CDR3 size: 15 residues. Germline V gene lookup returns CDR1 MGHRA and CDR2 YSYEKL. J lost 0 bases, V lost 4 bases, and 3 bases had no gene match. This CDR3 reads CASSRGQDSTDTQYF. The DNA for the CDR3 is TGCGCCAGCAGCCGGGGACAGGACAGCACAGATACGCAGTATTTT.

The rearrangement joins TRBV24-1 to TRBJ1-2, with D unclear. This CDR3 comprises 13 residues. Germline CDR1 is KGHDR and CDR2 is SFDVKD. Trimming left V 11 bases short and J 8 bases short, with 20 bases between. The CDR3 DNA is TGTGCCATCCAAATGGACCATCTGAACGGCTACACCTTC. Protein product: CAIQMDHLNGYTF.

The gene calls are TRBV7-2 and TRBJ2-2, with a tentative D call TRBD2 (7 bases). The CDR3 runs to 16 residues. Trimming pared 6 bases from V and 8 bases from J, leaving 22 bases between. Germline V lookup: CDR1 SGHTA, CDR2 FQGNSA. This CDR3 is CASRSTQGGFYGELFF. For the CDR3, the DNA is TGTGCCAGCAGATCCACACAGGGAGGGTTCTATGGGGAGCTGTTTTTT.